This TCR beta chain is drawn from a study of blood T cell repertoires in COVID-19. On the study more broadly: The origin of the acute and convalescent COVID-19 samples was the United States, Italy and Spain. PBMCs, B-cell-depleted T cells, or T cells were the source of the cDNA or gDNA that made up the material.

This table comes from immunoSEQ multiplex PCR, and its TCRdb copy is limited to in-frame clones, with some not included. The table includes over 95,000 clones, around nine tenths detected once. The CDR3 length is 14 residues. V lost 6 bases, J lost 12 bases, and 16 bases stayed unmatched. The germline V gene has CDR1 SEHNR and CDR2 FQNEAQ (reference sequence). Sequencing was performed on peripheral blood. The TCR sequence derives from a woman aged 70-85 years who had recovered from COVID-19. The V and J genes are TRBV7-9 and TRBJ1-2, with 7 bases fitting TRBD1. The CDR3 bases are TGTGCCAGCAGTCTCGGAGGGGGCGACGTTGAACACACCTTC. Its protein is CASSLGGGDVEHTF.